Presented here are 27 T cell receptor beta chains from one specimen sequenced in a study of long-term antiretroviral therapy in people with HIV. Sequencing relied on immunoSEQ assay v3.0, run at survey level. Measured with immunoSEQ multiplex PCR; TCRdb has only the in-frame clones, and not every one. The sample has more than 20,000 clones; under 90% are singletons. This sample comprised unsorted PBMCs, obtained at the start of antiretroviral therapy, before treatment. These receptors all stem from a woman aged 18-29 years with HIV.

In nucleotides, the CDR3 is TGTGCCAGCAGCTCCATCGGAATTGGAGTGGGGCTGGGCACTGAAGCTTTCTTT. This gives the protein CASSSIGIGVGLGTEAFF. The chain links TRBV11-2 to TRBJ1-1; perhaps TRBD1 as D (5 bases). Germline assignment: CDR1 SGHAT and CDR2 FQNNGV. The CDR3 runs 18 residues. V shed 4 bases and J shed 4 bases, with 25 bases lying between them.

The J gene is TRBJ1-4, the V gene TRBV7-2; D uncertain. The germline V gene encodes CDR1 SGHTA and CDR2 FQGNSA. The CDR3 loop spans 15 amino acids. Trimming cost V 5 bases and J 8 bases, with 18 bases left between them. The CDR3 nucleotides are TGTGCCAGCAGCCCGACCCGGGGTTCTGCGGAAAAACTGTTTTTT. As protein: CASSPTRGSAEKLFF.

The chain links TRBV27 to TRBJ2-1; no definite D call. The CDR3 consists of 16 residues. Deletions cut 0 bases from V and 4 bases from J, with 13 bases between. Germline V gene lookup returns CDR1 MNHEY and CDR2 SMNVEV (reference sequence). The CDR3 loop is CASSLSYSQSYNEQFF. Here the CDR3 DNA reads TGTGCCAGCAGTTTATCCTACAGCCAAAGTTACAATGAGCAGTTCTTC.

V usage is TRBV5-1 and J usage is TRBJ1-3, with D unresolved. Germline lookup yields CDR1 SGHRS and CDR2 YFSETQ. This CDR3 is built from 14 residues. V lost 1 base and J 2 bases, leaving 7 bases between the germline ends. The CDR3 DNA reads TGCGCCAGCAGCTTGTCCGAGGCTGGAAACACCATATATTTT. Its protein is CASSLSEAGNTIYF.

The chain joins TRBV10-3 to TRBJ2-7; TRBD2 might be the D (6 bases). With 8 bases removed from V and 3 bases from J, the gap between germline ends came to 11 bases. The CDR3 consists of 12 residues. CDR1 and CDR2 from the germline V gene are ENHRY and SYGVKD. DNA of the CDR3: TGTGCCATCGGGACTGCCTTCTACGAGCAGTACTTC. Its translation is CAIGTAFYEQYF.

This clone was detected once. The genes are TRBV9 and TRBJ2-7; 9 positions match TRBD1. Germline-derived CDR1 and CDR2 are SGDLS and YYNGEE. The CDR3 has 15 residues. J was trimmed by 1 base and V by 0 bases; bases with no gene match: 2. In DNA form, the CDR3 reads TGTGCCAGCAGCGTAGCTGACAGGGGGTCCTACGAGCAGTACTTC. Protein sequence: CASSVADRGSYEQYF.

The rearrangement uses TRBV5-1 and TRBJ1-1; perhaps TRBD1 as D (5 bases). The V end lost 5 bases, the J end lost 10 bases, and 15 bases lay between the germline ends. In germline, CDR1 is SGHRS, CDR2 YFSETQ. The CDR3 length is 12 residues. The CDR3 is CASSYNRDSAFF. The DNA of the CDR3 is TGCGCCAGCAGTTATAACCGGGACTCAGCTTTCTTT.

The chain joins TRBV6-5 to TRBJ2-7; D not certain. The germline V gene encodes CDR1 MNHEY and CDR2 SVGAGI. V was cut by 5 bases and J by 5 bases, with 13 bases left in between. CDR3 size: 13 residues. The CDR3 bases are TGTGCCAGCAGTGAAGCCATCAAGGACGAGCAGTACTTC. Its protein is CASSEAIKDEQYF.

CDR3 residues: CASSLGDPGLGGYTF. Here the CDR3 DNA reads TGTGCCAGCAGTTTAGGGGACCCAGGGCTTGGGGGCTACACCTTC. This chain uses TRBV6-6 with TRBJ1-2; D is perhaps TRBD1 (5 bases). Trimming stripped 4 bases from V and 8 bases from J, with 20 bases between. The CDR3 runs to 15 residues. Germline V gene data show CDR1 as MNHNY and CDR2 as SVGAGI (reference sequence).

The chain joins TRBV6-5 to TRBJ2-7; D may be TRBD2 (6 bases). CDR3 size: 13 residues. With 4 bases removed from V and 2 bases from J, the gap between germline ends came to 9 bases. Germline V gene lookup returns CDR1 MNHEY and CDR2 SVGAGI. CDR3 bases: TGTGCCAGCAGTTTCGGAGGGCCCTACGAGCAGTACTTC. Protein sequence: CASSFGGPYEQYF.

The chain couples TRBV5-1 to TRBJ2-2, with 10 positions matching TRBD1. CDR1 is SGHRS and CDR2 is YFSETQ in the germline V gene. CDR3 size: 15 residues. With 3 bases clipped from V and 3 bases from J, the junction kept 2 bases outside the gene matches. CDR3 amino acids: CASSSGQGDTGELFF. Here the CDR3 DNA reads TGCGCCAGCAGCTCAGGACAGGGGGACACCGGGGAGCTGTTTTTT. Combining the CDR3 with reference TRBV5-1 and TRBJ2-2 gives the whole variable domain KAGVTQTPRYLIKTRGQQVTLSCSPISGHRSVSWYQQTPGQGLQFLFEYFSETQRNKGNFPGRFSGRQFSNSRSEMNVSTLELGDSALYLCASSSGQGDTGELFFGEGSRLTVL.

Here the CDR3 DNA reads TGTGCCAGCAGTAGGGGCACTGAAGCTTTCTTT. Protein product: CASSRGTEAFF. The chain has TRBV28 and TRBJ1-1, with D perhaps matching TRBD1 (5 bases). Trimming removed 5 bases at V and 4 bases at J, with 5 bases between. This CDR3 is 11 amino acids long. Germline-derived CDR1 and CDR2 are MDHEN and SYDVKM.

This clone is a singleton in its sample. This chain joins TRBV10-3 and TRBJ1-1, with no clear D. CDR1 is ENHRY and CDR2 is SYGVKD in the germline V gene. The CDR3 is 14 residues long. Trimming pared 4 bases from V and 3 bases from J, leaving 12 bases between. The CDR3 reads CAISGPVGDTEAFF. Written as DNA, the CDR3 is TGTGCCATCAGTGGTCCAGTCGGGGACACTGAAGCTTTCTTT.

The V gene is TRBV11-2, the J gene TRBJ1-2; 10 bases agree with TRBD1. After removal of 4 bases from V and 5 bases from J, the junction contained 4 bases not matched to a gene. The germline CDR1 and CDR2 sequences are SGHAT and FQNNGV. The CDR3 is 14 amino acids. CDR3 region: CASSSTGGRYGYTF. The CDR3 DNA reads TGTGCCAGCAGCTCGACAGGGGGCCGGTATGGCTACACCTTC.

This chain uses TRBV11-2 with TRBJ2-7; D not resolved. The germline CDR1 and CDR2 sequences are SGHAT and FQNNGV. CDR3 length: 14 amino acids. V lost 2 bases and J 2 bases, leaving 10 bases between the germline ends. CDR3 sequence (DNA): TGTGCCAGCAGCTTAACTCAAAGCCCCTACGAGCAGTACTTC. It yields the protein CASSLTQSPYEQYF.

The V call is TRBV6-1, the J call TRBJ2-7; 10 positions agree with TRBD1. Germline-derived CDR1 and CDR2 are MNHNS and SASEGT. The V and J ends lost 6 bases and 1 base, in that order; junction bases with no gene match: 3. CDR3 length equals 14 residues. The CDR3 spells CASSRDRGSYEQYF. The CDR3 nucleotides read TGTGCCAGCAGCCGGGACAGGGGTTCCTACGAGCAGTACTTC.

V and J are TRBV5-6 and TRBJ1-2; perhaps TRBD1 as D (5 bases). The CDR3 runs 13 residues. Germline lookup yields CDR1 SGHDT and CDR2 YYEEEE. Trimming cost V 3 bases and J 5 bases, with 11 bases left between them. CDR3: CASSSQGSYGYTF. The CDR3 region has the DNA TGTGCCAGCAGCTCGCAGGGATCTTATGGCTACACCTTC. Looking up the rest from reference TRBV5-6 and TRBJ1-2 gives the full variable domain: DAGVTQSPTHLIKTRGQQVTLRCSPKSGHDTVSWYQQALGQGPQFIFQYYEEEERQRGNFPDRFSGHQFPNYSSELNVNALLLGDSALYLCASSSQGSYGYTFGSGTRLTVV.

This clone qualifies as medium-sized. The chain recombines TRBV19 with TRBJ1-2; weak D call: TRBD1 (5 bases). This CDR3 is built from 15 residues. Looked up from germline, CDR1 is LNHDA and CDR2 is SQIVND (reference sequence). V was pared by 1 base and J by 4 bases, with 13 bases between. CDR3 amino acids: CASSIASGGGYGYTF. DNA for the CDR3: TGTGCCAGTAGTATAGCATCCGGCGGGGGCTATGGCTACACCTTC.

The chain uses TRBV2 and TRBJ1-4; D is undetermined. The germline CDR1 and CDR2 sequences are SNHLY and FYNNEI. V lost 6 bases and J lost 4, with 15 bases in between. This CDR3 comprises 15 residues. The CDR3 sequence: CASRKQQLVNEKLFF. CDR3 sequence (DNA): TGTGCCAGCAGGAAACAGCAATTAGTTAATGAAAAACTGTTTTTT.

This sequence joins TRBV11-2 and TRBJ1-2; TRBD1 is a possible D gene (5 bases). Germline V gene sequence: CDR1 SGHAT, CDR2 FQNNGV. Trimming stripped 8 bases from V and 1 base from J, with 11 bases between. This CDR3 is built from 13 residues. The CDR3 bases are TGTGCCAGCGGCAGGGCCGTTAACTATGGCTACACCTTC. Protein: CASGRAVNYGYTF.

This clone has only one observation. The chain combines TRBV9 with TRBJ2-7; tentatively, D is TRBD1 (5 bases). The germline gives CDR1 SGDLS, CDR2 YYNGEE. The germline V and J ends were trimmed by 4 bases and 1 base, with 12 bases remaining between them. This CDR3 has 14 amino acids. CDR3 region: CASSSTGASYEQYF. The CDR3 nucleotides read TGTGCCAGCAGCTCCACTGGGGCATCCTACGAGCAGTACTTC.

The chain joins TRBV29-1 to TRBJ2-7; TRBD2 agrees at 7 bases. The germline V gene has CDR1 SQVTM and CDR2 ANQGSEA. Unmatched junction bases numbered 6, after V lost 5 bases and J lost 2 bases. The CDR3 consists of 13 residues. DNA for the CDR3: TGCAGCGTTTCTACTAGCGCGCCCTACGAGCAGTACTTC. Its translation: CSVSTSAPYEQYF.

The chain uses TRBV27 and TRBJ2-7; D ambiguous. V was clipped by 4 bases and J by 0 bases, with 10 bases between them. The CDR3 spans 14 residues. Germline V gene sequence: CDR1 MNHEY, CDR2 SMNVEV (reference sequence). CDR3 in DNA: TGTGCCAGCAGTTCACGCCCCAGCTCCTACGAGCAGTACTTC. It is translated as CASSSRPSSYEQYF.

This clone ranks as medium-sized. This chain connects TRBV4-1 to TRBJ1-1; D may be TRBD1 (5 bases). Germline loops: CDR1 MGHRA, CDR2 YSYEKL. The V and J ends lost 4 bases and 1 base respectively, with 13 bases between them. The CDR3 is 15 amino acids. The CDR3 DNA sequence: TGCGCCAGCAGCCCCTTGGGGGAGACGAACACTGAAGCTTTCTTT. It codes for CASSPLGETNTEAFF.

This chain joins TRBV5-1 and TRBJ2-3; D unclear. The CDR3 consists of 17 residues. Germline V gene lookup returns CDR1 SGHRS and CDR2 YFSETQ. Trimming stripped 5 bases from V and 2 bases from J, with 21 bases between. CDR3: CASSKSDGGFLTDTQYF. CDR3 nucleotides: TGCGCCAGCAGTAAATCCGATGGCGGATTCCTCACAGATACGCAGTATTTT.

The CDR3 DNA follows: TGTGCCAGCAGCCTATGGGGGGCCTCGGTTGAATACAATGAGCAGTTCTTC. This translates into CASSLWGASVEYNEQFF. The V call is TRBV11-1, the J call TRBJ2-1; perhaps D is TRBD1 or TRBD2 (6 bases each). Germline CDR1 and CDR2: SGHAT and FQDESV (reference sequence). CDR3 length equals 17 residues. Trimming shortened V by 5 bases and J by 4 bases, and 21 bases separated the two germline ends.

The chain combines TRBV11-2 with TRBJ1-5; D is perhaps TRBD1 (6 bases). The CDR3 totals 15 residues. The V and J ends lost 1 base and 4 bases respectively, with 11 bases between them. Germline CDR1 SGHAT, CDR2 FQNNGV. CDR3 sequence (DNA): TGTGCCAGCAGCTTAGGAGGGGGGAGAAATCAGCCCCAGCATTTT. This encodes CASSLGGGRNQPQHF.